Reported below is one T cell receptor beta chain. Its antigen is still unknown. These data are taken from a study of cytomegalovirus exposure and HLA in healthy donors. Germline V lookup: CDR1 SGHAT, CDR2 FQNNGV. J gave up 0 bases and V 4 bases, and 1 base lay outside the gene matches. The CDR3 length is 15 residues. The PCR employed 60 Vbeta primers together with 13 Jbeta primers. Measured with immunoSEQ multiplex PCR; TCRdb has only the in-frame clones, and not every one. The repertoire holds about 200,000 clones, with about 79% as singletons. General study points: Researchers reported from a later analysis that most CMV-associated TCR beta chains appeared HLA-restricted.

This receptor was taken from a boy aged 2 to 9 in good health and CMV-seronegative. The sample consisted of PBMCs. The chain employs TRBV11-2 and TRBJ2-7, with 12 nucleotides matching TRBD2. The CDR3 bases are TGTGCCAGCAGCTGGACTAGCGGGGCCTCCTACGAGCAGTACTTC. Amino acids: CASSWTSGASYEQYF. The complete variable domain, with remaining parts taken from reference TRBV11-2 and TRBJ2-7, reads EAGVAQSPRYKIIEKRQSVAFWCNPISGHATLYWYQQILGQGPKLLIQFQNNGVVDDSQLPKDRFSAERLKGVDSTLKIQPAKLEDSAVYLCASSWTSGASYEQYFGPGTRLTVT.